Below, one T cell receptor (beta chain) is given with its context. This clonotype was detected only a few times. No cognate antigen has been identified for it. No base quality information exists; no much larger clone differs at one position. TCR cDNA was synthesized by 5'RACE template switching, through which a universal primer site and unique molecular identifiers were introduced. cDNA synthesis was primed from both the TCR alpha and TCR beta constant segments. Two PCR steps were used to amplify libraries, with sample barcodes and sequencing adapters being added in the second step. Sequencing of libraries was done on Illumina HiSeq 2500 (2x100 bp) or NovaSeq (2x150 bp). Per the original workflow: Reads were demultiplexed and collapsed into UMI consensus sequences with MIGEC, and V(D)J alignment was performed with MiXCR. Vaccine-responding clonotypes were identified with edgeR using replicate PBMC samples, with FDR below 0.01 and a log2 fold change above 5 up to day 15 being required. Each bulk clonotype received a CD4 or CD8 identity based on whether the sequenced CD4 or CD8 repertoire contained that clonotype at higher abundance. TCRdb reran the public reads through fastp at Q25 and MiXCR, keeping productive beta chains. Rows with a matching CDR3 protein are joined into one entry that keeps the most common DNA and genes. These V and J calls originate from TCRdb's pipeline instead of the authors' own analysis. The sample data list under 550,000 distinct CDR3 sequences, and 20% to 25% of these were observed just once. Jointly, the top ten make up 16% of the sample.

The record originates from a study of T cells after yellow fever vaccination (dated by TCRdb to the late 2010s). As for the study more broadly: The SMART-Seq v4 Ultra Low Input RNA kit was used to prepare libraries from fractions with low cell numbers. To follow T-cell clones before and after primary and booster YFV17D yellow fever vaccination, bulk TCR alpha and beta repertoires were sequenced over time. Two healthy male donors, one aged 18 to 30 and one aged 30 to 40 years, were included in the cohort. Blood was collected at multiple timepoints before and after primary and secondary immunization, and bulk PBMC replicates and cell subsets were isolated. What the study reported, not specific to this receptor: Computational filtering was required because FACS-sorted repertoires could contain abundant contaminating clonotypes from the bulk population. A small share of clonotypes occurred in both CD4 and CD8 compartments, likely arising from convergent recombination. The secondary T-cell response was weaker than the primary response but faster, peaking on day 5 instead of day 15. Only two donors were included in the study, so the extent to which the findings can be generalized is limited. After the booster, most of the clones that had expanded following primary vaccination were detected again (roughly 96% of CD4 and around 90% of CD8), which suggests that memory was broadly maintained.

The cysteine opens and the phenylalanine closes a CDR3 of 15 amino acids. The DNA shown is the 45-base CDR3, in frame from base 1. The V end gives up 2 bases and the J end 4 bases, leaving 3 bases in the junction not matched to a gene. Taken from the germline V gene (reference sequence), the CDR1 and CDR2 loops are SGHKS and YYEKEE. Taken with the paper, the label for treatment or condition translates to: live attenuated yellow fever vaccine strain. At each blood-draw timepoint, two biological replicates of bulk PBMCs were obtained. A standard Ficoll-Paque protocol was used to isolate PBMCs from peripheral blood. TriZol was used to extract RNA from bulk PBMCs, from CD4 and CD8 fractions, and from dextramer-positive and dextramer-negative fractions.

The TCR originated in a man between 18 and 35 years old who received the YFV17D yellow fever vaccine. The input for sequencing was PBMCs, taken roughly 23 days after the first yellow fever vaccination. The chain is assembled from TRBV5-5 and TRBJ2-1, with TRBD1 identical over 10 junction bases. The CDR3: CASSFPGQGYNEQFF. The nucleotide sequence reads as follows: TGTGCCAGCAGCTTCCCGGGACAGGGGTACAATGAGCAGTTCTTC. Reference TRBV5-5 and TRBJ2-1 proteins supply the regions before and after the CDR3; the full variable domain is: DAGVTQSPTHLIKTRGQQVTLRCSPISGHKSVSWYQQVLGQGPQFIFQYYEKEERGRGNFPDRFSARQFPNYSSELNVNALLLGDSALYLCASSFPGQGYNEQFFGPGTRLTVL.